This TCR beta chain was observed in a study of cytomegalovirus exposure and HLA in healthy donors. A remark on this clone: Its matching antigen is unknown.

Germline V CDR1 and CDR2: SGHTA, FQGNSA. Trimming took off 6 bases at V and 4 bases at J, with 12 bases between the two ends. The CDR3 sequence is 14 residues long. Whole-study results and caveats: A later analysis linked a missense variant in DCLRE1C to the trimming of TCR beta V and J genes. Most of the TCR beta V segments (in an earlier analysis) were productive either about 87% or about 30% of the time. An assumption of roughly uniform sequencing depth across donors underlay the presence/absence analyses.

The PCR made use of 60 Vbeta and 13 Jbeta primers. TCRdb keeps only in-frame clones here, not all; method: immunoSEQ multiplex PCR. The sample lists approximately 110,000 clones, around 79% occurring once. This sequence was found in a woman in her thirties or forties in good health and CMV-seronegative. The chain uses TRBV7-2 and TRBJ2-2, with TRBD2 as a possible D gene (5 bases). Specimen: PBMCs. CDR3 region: CASSLTRATGELFF. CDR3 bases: TGTGCCAGCAGTCTAACTAGAGCCACCGGGGAGCTGTTTTTT.